These 10 T cell receptor beta chains came from one sample sequenced in a study of T cell responses to AZD1222 COVID-19 vaccine (dated by TCRdb to the early 2020s). The time point label corresponds to: about 28 days (+/-7) after the second vaccine dose. The library was prepared using the immunoSEQ multiplex PCR assay. Here the immuneACCESS table is served through TCRdb, limited to in-frame sequences with V and J called. Missing clones are a known gap in these copies; in checked studies unresolved V genes cover under half, and the rest lacks a known reason. In all, the sample holds about 150,000 clones, and about nine tenths of those were seen once. The leading ten clones occupy roughly 1.2% of the sample. Sequences were derived from peripheral blood, sampled 28 days after the second AZD1222 dose. The receptors originated from an adult who received the AZD1222 COVID-19 vaccine.

J is TRBJ1-2 and V is TRBV6-6; D not certain. Looked up from germline, CDR1 is MNHNY and CDR2 is SVGAGI (reference sequence). This CDR3 spans 8 amino acids. V was trimmed by 8 bases and J by 14 bases, leaving 9 bases between them. The CDR3 loop reads CASQNGTF. In DNA, the CDR3 is TGTGCCAGCCAGAATGGGACCTTC.

The rearrangement joins TRBV4-2 to TRBJ2-7; 14 positions match TRBD2. The CDR3 runs to 16 residues. Looked up from germline, CDR1 is LGHNA and CDR2 is YNFKEQ. J lost 4 bases, V lost 4 bases, and 6 bases had no gene match. The CDR3 nucleotides are TGTGCCAGCAGCCTGGGACTAGCGGGAGCTCATTACGAGCAGTACTTC. Its translation: CASSLGLAGAHYEQYF.

The chain combines TRBV7-2 with TRBJ2-5, with a tentative D call TRBD1 (7 bases). The CDR3 sequence is 13 residues long. V shed 5 bases and J shed 7 bases, with 14 bases lying between them. Germline-derived CDR1 and CDR2 are SGHTA and FQGNSA. The CDR3 DNA is TGTGCCAGCAGCCTTCGACAGGGAGGGACCCAGTACTTC. Its protein is CASSLRQGGTQYF.

V gene TRBV6-5 combines with J gene TRBJ2-7; D is unresolved. Trimming left V 6 bases short and J 2 bases short, with 14 bases between. CDR3 length equals 14 residues. Germline loops: CDR1 MNHEY, CDR2 SVGAGI. The CDR3 nucleotides read TGTGCCAGCAGCTCCCCGGGTGGGGCCTACGAGCAGTACTTC. The encoded protein is CASSSPGGAYEQYF.

The V call is TRBV27, the J call TRBJ2-6; D is perhaps TRBD2 (5 bases). The germline V gene encodes CDR1 MNHEY and CDR2 SMNVEV (reference sequence). With 3 bases removed from V and 0 bases from J, the gap between germline ends came to 15 bases. This CDR3 region has 18 residues. The CDR3: CASSLRESSGSGANVLTF. Written as DNA, the CDR3 is TGTGCCAGCAGTTTGAGGGAGAGCAGCGGCTCTGGGGCCAACGTCCTGACTTTC.

The chain uses TRBV2 and TRBJ1-2; 8 positions agree with TRBD1. Germline V lookup: CDR1 SNHLY, CDR2 FYNNEI. The V segment lost 5 bases and the J segment 8 bases; nucleotides outside the gene matches: 10. This CDR3 has 14 amino acids. The CDR3 loop is CASSPRWGTGGYTF. CDR3 DNA sequence: TGTGCCAGCAGTCCCCGTTGGGGGACAGGCGGCTACACCTTC. Filled out from reference TRBV2 and TRBJ1-2, the complete variable domain reads EPEVTQTPSHQVTQMGQEVILRCVPISNHLYFYWYRQILGQKVEFLVSFYNNEISEKSEIFDDQFSVERPDGSNFTLKIRSTKLEDSAMYFCASSPRWGTGGYTFGSGTRLTVV.

The J gene is TRBJ2-1, the V gene TRBV19, with 8 bases fitting TRBD1. V gave up 7 bases and J gave up 4 bases; unmatched junction bases: 9. Germline V CDR1 and CDR2: LNHDA, SQIVND (reference sequence). This CDR3 is built from 15 residues. For the CDR3, the DNA is TGTGCCAGTACCGTCGACAGGGGCGCATACAATGAGCAGTTCTTC. Amino acid sequence: CASTVDRGAYNEQFF.

The chain links TRBV19 to TRBJ2-2; D gene ambiguous. Germline CDR1 is LNHDA and CDR2 is SQIVND (reference sequence). The CDR3 contains 15 residues. V was pared by 6 bases and J by 6 bases, with 17 bases between. CDR3 region: CASRRLDLGAGELFF. CDR3 DNA: TGTGCCAGTAGGCGTCTAGACCTGGGCGCCGGGGAGCTGTTTTTT.

The chain couples TRBV28 to TRBJ1-4; 7 bases fit TRBD1. The junction had 4 bases not matched to a gene; V was cut back by 2 bases and J by 7 bases. The germline gives CDR1 MDHEN, CDR2 SYDVKM. CDR3 length: 14 amino acids. The CDR3 DNA is TGTGCCAGCAGTTTAAGGGGGCGGGTTGAAAAACTGTTTTTT. Translating it yields CASSLRGRVEKLFF.

The gene calls are TRBV5-4 and TRBJ2-3; 13 bases are shared with TRBD2. This CDR3 is 16 amino acids long. CDR1 and CDR2 (germline): SGHNT, YYREEE (reference sequence). J was trimmed by 2 bases and V by 3 bases; bases with no gene match: 3. The CDR3 DNA is TGTGCCAGCAGCTGGGGACTAGCGGGATCCACAGATACGCAGTATTTT. Encoded protein: CASSWGLAGSTDTQYF.